This entry is about one TCR beta chain. Profiled with immunoSEQ multiplex PCR; TCRdb holds only in-frame clones, not every one. The profile shows 25,000 to 40,000 clones, about 89% of them singletons. The sample originates from a study of T cell changes during pregnancy in multiple sclerosis. CDR3 size: 17 residues. Germline V gives CDR1 SGHVS, CDR2 FQNEAQ. V lost 0 bases and J 0 bases, leaving 12 bases between the germline ends. The specimen comprised CD8+ T cells from peripheral blood mononuclear cells, sampled in the second trimester of pregnancy. The TCR comes from a female donor with multiple sclerosis, enrolled in a pregnancy study. The chain links TRBV7-8 to TRBJ2-1, with TRBD1 as a possible D gene (5 bases). The CDR3 DNA is TGTGCCAGCAGCTTAGCGCAGGGCAGCCACTCCTACAATGAGCAGTTCTTC. Translating it yields CASSLAQGSHSYNEQFF.